A single sample gave rise to the 13 T cell receptor beta chains below, sequenced in a study of T cells in Graves' hyperthyroidism and ophthalmopathy. TCR beta CDR3 regions were amplified from RNA transcripts. First-round RT-PCR targeting the TCR CDR3 was performed with the HTBI primer set. Each CDR3 protein gets one entry after TCRdb re-called the multiplex PCR reads with MiXCR. Of 450,000 to 600,000 distinct CDR3 sequences listed, roughly 15% are singletons. Sequencing was done on a sample of blood. These receptors were obtained from a woman aged 40 to 50 with Graves' hyperthyroidism.

This clonotype has a handful of counts. This chain connects TRBV6-1 to TRBJ2-4, with D perhaps assigned TRBD1 or TRBD2 (5 bases each). V was cut by 6 bases and J by 8 bases, with 17 bases left in between. This CDR3 contains 14 residues. Germline V gene lookup returns CDR1 MNHNS and CDR2 SASEGT. The CDR3 sequence is CASRPTGPGDIQYF. CDR3 coding DNA: TGTGCCAGCAGGCCTACGGGGCCCGGGGACATTCAGTACTTC.

This clonotype was recorded at least ten times. This chain joins TRBV28 and TRBJ2-3, with D tentatively TRBD1 (6 bases). Germline CDR1 is MDHEN and CDR2 is SYDVKM. The CDR3 extends over 18 amino acids. Trimming took off 8 bases at V and 0 bases at J, with 24 bases between the two ends. CDR3 region: CASASTGYGQVSTDTQYF. In DNA form, the CDR3 reads TGTGCCAGCGCTAGCACAGGGTACGGCCAAGTGAGCACAGATACGCAGTATTTT.

This clonotype occurred many times. The genes are TRBV24-1 and TRBJ1-1, with D possibly being TRBD1 (6 bases). The germline V gene has CDR1 KGHDR and CDR2 SFDVKD. V was cut by 5 bases and J by 1 base, with 10 bases left in between. CDR3 length: 14 amino acids. Here the CDR3 DNA reads TGTGCCACCAGTGGGCCAGGGGCGAACACTGAAGCTTTCTTT. Translation: CATSGPGANTEAFF.

V and J are TRBV5-6 and TRBJ1-1, with no clear D. Trimming took off 1 base at V and 0 bases at J, with 7 bases between the two ends. The CDR3 length is 14 residues. The germline V gene encodes CDR1 SGHDT and CDR2 YYEEEE. For the CDR3, the DNA is TGTGCCAGCAGCTTGTTATCAGTGAACACTGAAGCTTTCTTT. It is translated as CASSLLSVNTEAFF. The full variable domain, its missing parts supplied by reference TRBV5-6 and TRBJ1-1, is DAGVTQSPTHLIKTRGQQVTLRCSPKSGHDTVSWYQQALGQGPQFIFQYYEEEERQRGNFPDRFSGHQFPNYSSELNVNALLLGDSALYLCASSLLSVNTEAFFGQGTRLTVV.

This clonotype was picked up many times. In DNA, the CDR3 is TGTGCCAGCACCCCTCGGCGGGAGGCAGATACGCAGTATTTT. This encodes CASTPRREADTQYF. The rearrangement joins TRBV12-3 or TRBV12-4 to TRBJ2-3, with 8 positions matching TRBD2. This CDR3 contains 14 residues. V trimming: 7 bases; J trimming: 4 bases; junction bases outside the gene matches: 7.

This clonotype was picked up many times. The rearrangement joins TRBV28 to TRBJ1-2; D unclear. V gave up 2 bases and J gave up 4 bases, with 5 bases separating them. Germline CDR1 and CDR2: MDHEN and SYDVKM. The CDR3 runs 12 residues. The CDR3 nucleotides are TGTGCCAGCAGTTTAAACTCCTATGGCTACACCTTC. The encoded protein is CASSLNSYGYTF.

This clonotype was seen at least ten times. The chain recombines TRBV19 with TRBJ1-6; tentatively, D is TRBD1 (5 bases). V was pared by 4 bases and J by 10 bases, with 14 bases between. The CDR3 is 14 amino acids. Looked up from germline, CDR1 is LNHDA and CDR2 is SQIVND (reference sequence). The CDR3 DNA reads TGTGCCAGTAGTAGCACGGGGCTGGGATCACCCCTCCACTTT. This sequence encodes CASSSTGLGSPLHF. The full variable domain, completed using reference TRBV19 and TRBJ1-6, is DGGITQSPKYLFRKEGQNVTLSCEQNLNHDAMYWYRQDPGQGLRLIYYSQIVNDFQKGDIAEGYSVSREKKESFPLTVTSAQKNPTAFYLCASSSTGLGSPLHFGNGTRLTVT.

This clonotype was counted many times. The CDR3 is CSAAPDGYEQYF. DNA of the CDR3: TGCAGCGCGGCCCCGGACGGTTACGAGCAGTACTTC. The chain is built from TRBV29-1 and TRBJ2-7; D not resolved. V was cut by 7 bases and J by 4 bases, with 14 bases left in between. Germline V gene lookup returns CDR1 SQVTM and CDR2 ANQGSEA. This CDR3 has 12 residues.

The V gene is TRBV6-5, the J gene TRBJ2-3, with a possible D match to TRBD1 (6 bases). Trimming took off 2 bases at V and 13 bases at J, with 19 bases between the two ends. The CDR3 runs to 14 residues. Germline CDR1 MNHEY, CDR2 SVGAGI. The CDR3 DNA reads TGTGCCAGCAGTTACGGCGAGCGACCGGGACAAAAGTATTTT. Protein product: CASSYGERPGQKYF.

This clonotype occurred many times. One junction end disagrees with the germline gene, perhaps due to a read error. This chain connects TRBV7-7 to TRBJ2-2; TRBD2 matches at 7 bases. Germline V gene data show CDR1 as SSHAT and CDR2 as FNYEAQ (reference sequence). The CDR3 sequence is 15 residues long. The CDR3 protein is CASSYGLANTGELFF. In DNA form, the CDR3 reads TGTGCTAGCAGCTACGGACTAGCGAACACCGGGGAGCTGTTTTTT.

The chain joins TRBV19 to TRBJ2-7, with 11 bases fitting TRBD2. The germline V gene has CDR1 LNHDA and CDR2 SQIVND (reference sequence). Losses at the gene ends were 5 bases for V and 2 bases for J; bases not matched to a gene: 14. CDR3 length equals 18 residues. CDR3 nucleotides: TGTGCCAGTAGTTCAACTAGCGGGAGTGTAGCCTGGACCTACGAGCAGTACTTC. Translation: CASSSTSGSVAWTYEQYF.

This clonotype was found a few times. This chain uses TRBV5-5 with TRBJ1-2; the match to TRBD1 covers 7 bases. V gave up 0 bases and J gave up 8 bases; unmatched junction bases: 10. This CDR3 contains 15 residues. Germline V lookup: CDR1 SGHKS, CDR2 YYEKEE (reference sequence). CDR3 region: CASSLGGGPRVGYTF. The CDR3 bases are TGTGCCAGCAGCTTGGGAGGGGGCCCAAGAGTGGGCTACACCTTC.

The chain links TRBV19 to TRBJ2-2; 10 nucleotides match TRBD1. The CDR3 extends over 14 amino acids. V shed 8 bases, J shed 6 bases, and the junction held 6 bases outside the gene matches. The germline CDR1 and CDR2 sequences are LNHDA and SQIVND (reference sequence). For the CDR3, the DNA is TGTGCCAGTCGGACAGGGGGTATCGCCGGGGAGCTGTTTTTT. It codes for CASRTGGIAGELFF.